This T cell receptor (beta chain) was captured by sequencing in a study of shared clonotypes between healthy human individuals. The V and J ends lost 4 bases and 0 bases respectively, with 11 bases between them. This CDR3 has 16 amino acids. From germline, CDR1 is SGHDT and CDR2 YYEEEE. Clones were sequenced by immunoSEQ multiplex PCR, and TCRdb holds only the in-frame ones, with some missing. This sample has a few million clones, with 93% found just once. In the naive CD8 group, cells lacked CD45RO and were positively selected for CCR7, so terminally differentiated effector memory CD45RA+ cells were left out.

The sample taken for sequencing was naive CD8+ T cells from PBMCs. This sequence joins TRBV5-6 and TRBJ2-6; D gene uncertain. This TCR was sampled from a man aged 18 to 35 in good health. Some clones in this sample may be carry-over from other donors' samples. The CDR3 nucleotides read TGTGCCAGCAGCCCTGCTTTTGGCTCTGGGGCCAACGTCCTGACTTTC. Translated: CASSPAFGSGANVLTF.